This T cell receptor beta chain was recovered during a study of blood T cells in healthy people across ages. Across the study: Template-switching capture recovered about one barcoded beta molecule per two T cells. The study's findings and limits: The fall in TCR beta diversity per million T cells was roughly linear with age. It was held that the diversity estimates obtained from one million T cells were underestimates.

The length of the CDR3 is 16 residues. J gave up 1 base and V 6 bases, and 6 bases lay outside the gene matches. Germline V CDR1 and CDR2: MNHEY, SVGAGI. Primed by a sample-barcoded 5' primer and a J-beta primer mix, a second PCR proceeded for about 7 to 12 cycles. TCRdb ran MiXCR on the 5' RACE reads and lists one entry per CDR3 protein. The top ten clones hold 7.9% of a sample with around 1,500,000 distinct CDR3 sequences, 42% of them seen once. This clonotype came up a few times. What it binds is unknown. Peripheral blood was drawn, roughly 10 milliliters per donor. Sequenced input: blood. The gene calls are TRBV6-5 and TRBJ2-4, with TRBD1 identical over 10 bases. This TCR derives from a woman aged 18-35 years in good health. CDR3 sequence reads: CASSPDRGMAKNIQYF. CDR3 DNA: TGTGCCAGCAGCCCGGACAGGGGGATGGCCAAAAACATTCAGTACTTC.